The sequence of this T cell receptor beta chain was determined in a study of metastatic and nonmetastatic thyroid tumors. Across the whole study: Where malignant and benign thyroid patients were concerned, repertoires were compared across blood and tumor or nodule tissue.

This clone was detected many times. Its antigen is still unknown. Overall study results and limits: Patients with malignant thyroid tumors reportedly had significantly higher TCR beta diversity than those with benign nodules, in blood and tumor.

There were no patients who had received any treatment before thyroid surgery. V shed 0 bases, J shed 2 bases, and the junction held 8 bases outside the gene matches. CDR3 size: 17 residues. The germline V gene encodes CDR1 DFQATT and CDR2 SNEGSKA (reference sequence). Under the authors' procedure: Variation in CDR3 across clinicopathological groups served as the basis for constructing a distant-metastasis classifier in papillary thyroid cancer. TCRdb used MiXCR to call clones anew from the PCR reads. The V and J calls, along with clone size, are taken from TCRdb and not from the paper's own processing. The table includes over 25,000 clones, about a sixth detected once.

The material sequenced was blood. The J gene is TRBJ2-3, the V gene TRBV20-1; 10 bases are shared with TRBD2. This receptor was obtained from a female donor with papillary thyroid cancer or a benign thyroid nodule (not recorded which). Some clones in this sample may be carry-over from other donors' samples. DNA for the CDR3: TGCAGTGCTAGAGATCGGAGGACTAGCGGACTCACAGATACGCAGTATTTT. Amino acids: CSARDRRTSGLTDTQYF.